Listed here are 12 T cell receptor beta chains from one sample, sequenced in a study of shared clonotypes between healthy human individuals (dated by TCRdb to about 2020). The library came from the immunoSEQ multiplex PCR assay. Sourced from immuneACCESS, this table was stored by TCRdb with only in-frame sequences that have V and J called. A share of the clones is absent; for the studies checked, an unresolved V gene accounts for under half, and the remainder has no known explanation. This sample holds roughly 2,500,000 clones; roughly 93% were observed only once. About 0.39% of the sample lies in the top ten. The specimen was naive CD4+ T cells from PBMCs. This specimen's cell subset or site label, per the study, means: CD45RA+ positively selected. The receptors stem from a man aged 18 to 30 in good health. Some clones in this sample may be carry-over from other donors' samples.

This chain connects TRBV18 to TRBJ1-2; TRBD1 matches at 9 bases. CDR1 and CDR2 from the germline V gene are KGHSH and LQKENI. With 3 bases clipped from V and 4 bases from J, the junction kept 6 bases outside the gene matches. The CDR3 has 15 residues. The CDR3 region is CASSPGRTGVYGYTF. DNA for the CDR3: TGTGCCAGCTCACCCGGTCGGACAGGGGTCTATGGCTACACCTTC. The variable domain in full, with the rest retrieved from reference TRBV18 and TRBJ1-2, is NAGVMQNPRHLVRRRGQEARLRCSPMKGHSHVYWYRQLPEEGLKFMVYLQKENIIDESGMPKERFSAEFPKEGPSILRIQQVVRGDSAAYFCASSPGRTGVYGYTFGSGTRLTVV.

CDR3 coding DNA: TGTGCCAGCAGCCTAGCGGAGTCAAATACGCAGTATTTT. Protein sequence: CASSLAESNTQYF. The J gene is TRBJ2-3, the V gene TRBV2; 7 bases match TRBD2. V was pared by 6 bases and J by 7 bases, with 7 bases of the junction left unmatched. The CDR3 totals 13 residues. The germline V gene has CDR1 SNHLY and CDR2 FYNNEI.

As to this clone: Different DNA sequences within this sample yield the same CDR3. The chain couples TRBV5-1 to TRBJ2-1, with unresolved D. Per germline, CDR1 SGHRS and CDR2 YFSETQ. V was shortened by 0 bases and J by 6 bases, with 4 bases between the two germline ends. The CDR3 is 12 amino acids. Written as DNA, the CDR3 is TGCGCCAGCAGCTTGGCGGGCAATGAGCAGTTCTTC. Translated: CASSLAGNEQFF.

This chain links TRBV5-1 with TRBJ1-1; possibly TRBD1 for D (5 bases). CDR3 length: 15 residues. Trimming removed 3 bases at V and 1 base at J, with 13 bases between. Germline V gene sequence: CDR1 SGHRS, CDR2 YFSETQ. CDR3 protein: CASSSSGRPNTEAFF. As DNA, the CDR3 is TGCGCCAGCAGCTCTTCGGGACGACCGAACACTGAAGCTTTCTTT.

This clone was counted ten times or more. V usage is TRBV28 and J usage is TRBJ2-7; 11 bases agree with TRBD2. The CDR3 runs to 14 residues. The ends lost 3 bases at V and 3 bases at J; junction bases unmatched: 1. Per germline, CDR1 MDHEN and CDR2 SYDVKM. The CDR3 DNA reads TGTGCCAGCAGTTTTGGGACTAGCGGCTACGAGCAGTACTTC. Its protein is CASSFGTSGYEQYF.

This chain joins TRBV4-1 and TRBJ2-5; no reliable D call. Germline CDR1 reads MGHRA; CDR2 reads YSYEKL. V lost 4 bases, J lost 2 bases, and 11 bases lay in between. The CDR3 runs to 14 residues. This CDR3 reads CASSPRQLQETQYF. CDR3 coding DNA: TGCGCCAGCAGCCCGAGGCAGCTACAAGAGACCCAGTACTTC.

The chain joins TRBV28 to TRBJ2-5; possible D gene TRBD1, 5 bases. This CDR3 has 14 residues. Trimming stripped 6 bases from V and 1 base from J, with 12 bases between. CDR1 MDHEN and CDR2 SYDVKM come from the germline V gene. CDR3 protein: CASRKRTSQETQYF. The CDR3 nucleotides are TGTGCCAGCAGAAAACGGACAAGCCAAGAGACCCAGTACTTC.

The chain uses TRBV2 and TRBJ2-1; TRBD1 agrees at 10 bases. Trimming cost V 6 bases and J 4 bases; bases outside gene matches: 3. Germline V CDR1 and CDR2: SNHLY, FYNNEI. The CDR3 length is 14 residues. The CDR3 DNA reads TGTGCCAGCAGAGAGGGACAGGGGTACAATGAGCAGTTCTTC. It translates to CASREGQGYNEQFF.

The V and J genes are TRBV2 and TRBJ1-4; 9 nucleotides match TRBD1. Germline V gene sequence: CDR1 SNHLY, CDR2 FYNNEI. The CDR3 length is 14 residues. The ends lost 4 bases at V and 8 bases at J; junction bases unmatched: 5. The CDR3 coding sequence is TGTGCCAGCAGTGCCCGGACAGGGGAGGAAAAACTGTTTTTT. It codes for CASSARTGEEKLFF.

The chain couples TRBV28 to TRBJ2-1, with 15 positions matching TRBD2. This CDR3 region has 15 residues. After removal of 8 bases from V and 6 bases from J, the junction contained 5 bases not matched to a gene. Germline CDR1 MDHEN, CDR2 SYDVKM. CDR3 region: CASGLAGGPINEQFF. The CDR3, as DNA: TGTGCCAGCGGACTAGCGGGAGGGCCAATCAATGAGCAGTTCTTC.

The chain combines TRBV7-2 with TRBJ1-4; 9 nucleotides line up with TRBD1. J lost 2 bases, V lost 5 bases, and 6 bases had no gene match. CDR3 length: 16 residues. Per the germline V gene, CDR1 is SGHTA and CDR2 is FQGNSA. The DNA of the CDR3 is TGTGCCAGCAGCCCCCGGACAGGGGCTACTAATGAAAAACTGTTTTTT. Translation: CASSPRTGATNEKLFF.

This chain joins TRBV5-6 and TRBJ1-2; no definite D call. CDR1 and CDR2 (germline): SGHDT, YYEEEE. V lost 4 bases, J lost 5 bases, and 12 bases lay in between. This CDR3 has 13 amino acids. CDR3 nucleotide sequence: TGTGCCAGCAGCCCAGGACGGCTTTATGGCTACACCTTC. This codes for CASSPGRLYGYTF.